This T cell receptor beta chain was recovered during a study of blood T cell repertoires in COVID-19. Study details: Italy, Spain and the United States were the sources of the convalescent and acute COVID-19 samples. Sources were T cells, B-cell-depleted T cells, or PBMCs; the material itself was cDNA or gDNA.

CDR3 size: 15 residues. V gave up 3 bases and J gave up 8 bases; unmatched junction bases: 11. Germline CDR1 and CDR2: MDHEN and SYDVKM. In the original analysis: It was from reference gene primer amplification that nucleated cell counts were estimated. Sequencing was performed with immunoSEQ multiplex PCR; in TCRdb, only in-frame clones are kept and a portion is missing. Clone size and the V and J calls come from that table; the DNA yielded D and trimming. The repertoire has under 200,000 clones, about four fifths of them found once; the top ten carry 10% to 15%. This receptor was identified in a man aged 70 or older who had recovered from COVID-19. This chain links TRBV28 with TRBJ1-2, with TRBD1 matching over 8 bases. Sequencing used peripheral blood. CDR3 DNA sequence: TGTGCCAGCAGTTTGGGACAGGAGAGATTCTGGGGCTACACCTTC. Its translation: CASSLGQERFWGYTF.